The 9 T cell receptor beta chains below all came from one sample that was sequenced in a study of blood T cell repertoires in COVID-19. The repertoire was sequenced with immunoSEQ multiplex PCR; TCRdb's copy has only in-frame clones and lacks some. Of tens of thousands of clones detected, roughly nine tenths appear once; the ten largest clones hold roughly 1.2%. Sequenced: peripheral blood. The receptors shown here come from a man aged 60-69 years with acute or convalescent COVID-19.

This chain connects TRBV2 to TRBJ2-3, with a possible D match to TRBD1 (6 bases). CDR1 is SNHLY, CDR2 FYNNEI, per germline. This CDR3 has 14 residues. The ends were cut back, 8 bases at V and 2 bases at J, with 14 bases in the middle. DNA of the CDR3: TGTGCCAGCCTAGGACAGACTAACACAGATACGCAGTATTTT. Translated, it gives CASLGQTNTDTQYF.

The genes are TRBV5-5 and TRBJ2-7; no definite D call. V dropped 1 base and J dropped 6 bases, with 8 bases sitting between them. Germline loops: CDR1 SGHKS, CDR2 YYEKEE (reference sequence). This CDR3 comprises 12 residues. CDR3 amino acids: CASSLSPLEQYF. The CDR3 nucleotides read TGTGCCAGCAGCTTGTCCCCTCTCGAGCAGTACTTC.

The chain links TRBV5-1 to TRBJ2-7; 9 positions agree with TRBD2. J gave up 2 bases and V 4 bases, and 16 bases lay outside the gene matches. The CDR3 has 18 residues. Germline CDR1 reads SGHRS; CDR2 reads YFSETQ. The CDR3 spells CASSRSDYSGGPTYEQYF. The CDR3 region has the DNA TGCGCCAGCAGCCGGTCGGATTATAGCGGGGGCCCTACCTACGAGCAGTACTTC.

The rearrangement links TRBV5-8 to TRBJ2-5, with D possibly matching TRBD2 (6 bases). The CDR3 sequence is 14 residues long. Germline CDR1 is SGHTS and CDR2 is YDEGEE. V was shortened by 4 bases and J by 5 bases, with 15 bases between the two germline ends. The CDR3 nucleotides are TGTGCCAGCAGCGCCCGGGGGATGTGGGAGACCCAGTACTTC. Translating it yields CASSARGMWETQYF.

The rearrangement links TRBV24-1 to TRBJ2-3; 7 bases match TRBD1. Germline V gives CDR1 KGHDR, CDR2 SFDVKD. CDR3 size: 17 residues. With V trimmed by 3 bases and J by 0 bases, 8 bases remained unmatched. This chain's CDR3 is CATSDALTGISTDTQYF. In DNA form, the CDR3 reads TGTGCCACCAGTGATGCCCTGACAGGGATTAGCACAGATACGCAGTATTTT.

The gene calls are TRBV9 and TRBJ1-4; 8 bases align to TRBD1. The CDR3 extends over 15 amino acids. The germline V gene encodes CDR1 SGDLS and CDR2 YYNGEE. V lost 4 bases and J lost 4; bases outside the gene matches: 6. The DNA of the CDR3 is TGTGCCAGCAGCCAGCGACAGGGGCTTAATGAAAAACTGTTTTTT. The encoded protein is CASSQRQGLNEKLFF.

The CDR3, as DNA: TGTGCCAGTCAGGGGAGCACAGATACGCAGTATTTT. It yields the protein CASQGSTDTQYF. V usage is TRBV19 and J usage is TRBJ2-3; tentative D call: TRBD1 (6 bases). The CDR3 sequence is 12 residues long. Germline V CDR1 and CDR2: LNHDA, SQIVND (reference sequence). V lost 8 bases and J 0 bases, leaving 6 bases between the germline ends.

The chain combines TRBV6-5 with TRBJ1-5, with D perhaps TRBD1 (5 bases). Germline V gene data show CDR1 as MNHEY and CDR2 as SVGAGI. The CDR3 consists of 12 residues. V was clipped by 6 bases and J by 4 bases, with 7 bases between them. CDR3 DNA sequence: TGTGCCAGCAGGGAGGGGAATCAGCCCCAGCATTTT. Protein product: CASREGNQPQHF.

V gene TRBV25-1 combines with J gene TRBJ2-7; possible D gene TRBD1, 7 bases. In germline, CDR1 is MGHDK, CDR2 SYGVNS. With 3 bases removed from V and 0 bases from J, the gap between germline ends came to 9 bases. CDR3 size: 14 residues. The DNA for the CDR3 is TGTGCCAGCAGTGACAGGGGGGACTCCTACGAGCAGTACTTC. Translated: CASSDRGDSYEQYF.